The sequence of this T cell receptor (beta chain) was determined in a study of blood T cell repertoires in COVID-19. At the level of the study: The samples span acute and convalescent COVID-19 from the United States, Italy and Spain. T cells, B-cell-depleted T cells, or PBMCs provided the cDNA or gDNA that served as material.

The Seattle patients joined while their infection was active and were tracked longitudinally afterward. Original handling: Estimated nucleated cell counts came from reference gene primer amplification. Clones were read by immunoSEQ multiplex PCR, and TCRdb kept only the in-frame ones, dropping some. V, J and clone size derive from that table, while D and trimming were established from the DNA sequence. The table includes tens of thousands of clones, approximately 86% detected once. Per germline, CDR1 SNHLY and CDR2 FYNNEI. The CDR3 has 15 residues. Losses at the gene ends were 3 bases for V and 7 bases for J; bases not matched to a gene: 10.

This TCR was recovered from a man between 35 and 55 years old with COVID-19, enrolled during active disease. The chain carries TRBV2 and TRBJ1-2; TRBD1 aligns across 8 bases. The sequencing sample was made of peripheral blood. The CDR3 nucleotides are TGTGCCAGCAGTGAGCCGACAGGGGCCGGAGTTGGCTACACCTTC. The encoded protein is CASSEPTGAGVGYTF.